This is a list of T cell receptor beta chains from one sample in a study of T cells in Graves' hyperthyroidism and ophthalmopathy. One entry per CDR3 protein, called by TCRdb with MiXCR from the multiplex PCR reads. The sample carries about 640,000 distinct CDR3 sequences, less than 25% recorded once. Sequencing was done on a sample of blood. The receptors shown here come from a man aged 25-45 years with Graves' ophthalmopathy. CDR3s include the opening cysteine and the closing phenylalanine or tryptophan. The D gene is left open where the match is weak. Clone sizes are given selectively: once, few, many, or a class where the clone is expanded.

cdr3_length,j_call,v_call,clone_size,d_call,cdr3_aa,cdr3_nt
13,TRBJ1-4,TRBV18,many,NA,CASSPGVNEKLFF,TGTGCCAGCAGCCCGGGGGTTAATGAAAAACTGTTTTTT
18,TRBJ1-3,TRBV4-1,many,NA,CASSQDSPSGVIGNTIYF,TGCGCCAGCAGCCAAGATTCACCCTCTGGGGTTATTGGAAACACCATATATTTT
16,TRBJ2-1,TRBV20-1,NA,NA,CSARARTSPAGVEQFF,TGCAGTGCTAGAGCCCGAACTAGCCCGGCGGGCGTTGAGCAGTTCTTC
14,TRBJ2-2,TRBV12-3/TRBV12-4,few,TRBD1,CASRHDRVVGELFF,TGTGCCAGCAGGCACGACAGGGTGGTCGGGGAGCTGTTTTTT
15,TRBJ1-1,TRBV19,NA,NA,CASSIRKQPNTEAFF,TGTGCCAGTAGTATAAGAAAACAGCCGAACACTGAAGCTTTCTTT
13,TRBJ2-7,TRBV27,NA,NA,CAHNPQGSYEQYF,TGTGCCCACAATCCACAGGGATCCTACGAGCAGTACTTC
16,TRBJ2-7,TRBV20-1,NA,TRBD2,CSALDWTSGTSYEQYF,TGCAGTGCCTTAGATTGGACTAGCGGAACATCCTACGAGCAGTACTTC
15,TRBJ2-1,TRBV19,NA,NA,CASSTGPYSYNEQFF,TGTGCCAGTAGCACCGGGCCGTACTCCTACAATGAGCAGTTCTTC
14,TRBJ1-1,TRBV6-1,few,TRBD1,CASRGGGAGTEAFF,TGTGCCAGCAGGGGAGGGGGCGCCGGCACTGAAGCTTTCTTT
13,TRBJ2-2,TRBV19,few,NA,CASKNRVSGELFF,TGTGCCAGTAAAAACAGGGTCTCCGGGGAGCTGTTTTTT
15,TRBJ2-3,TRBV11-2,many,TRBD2,CASGDETSGRDTQYF,TGTGCCAGCGGGGACGAGACTAGCGGGAGAGATACGCAGTATTTT
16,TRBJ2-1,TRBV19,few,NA,CASSIWGARAGNEQFF,TGTGCCAGTAGTATTTGGGGGGCTCGCGCGGGAAATGAGCAGTTCTTC
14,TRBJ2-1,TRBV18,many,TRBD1,CASTGTGGIDEQFF,TGTGCCAGCACCGGGACAGGGGGCATCGATGAGCAGTTCTTC
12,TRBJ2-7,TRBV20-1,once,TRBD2,CSARDYYYEQYF,TGCAGTGCTCGGGACTACTACTACGAGCAGTACTTC
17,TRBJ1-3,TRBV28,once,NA,CASSIRDFGLGGNTIYF,TGTGCCAGCAGTATCCGGGACTTCGGTTTGGGAGGAAACACCATATATTTT
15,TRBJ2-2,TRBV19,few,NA,CASSITSSNTGELFF,TGTGCCAGTAGTATCACTAGTAGTAACACCGGGGAGCTGTTTTTT
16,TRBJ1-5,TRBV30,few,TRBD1,CAWSTRTTGMNQPQHF,TGTGCCTGGAGTACCCGAACGACAGGGATGAATCAGCCCCAGCATTTT
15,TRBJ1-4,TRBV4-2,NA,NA,CASSPWGGGDEKLFF,TGTGCCAGCAGCCCATGGGGAGGGGGAGATGAAAAACTGTTTTTT
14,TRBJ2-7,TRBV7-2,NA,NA,CASSPGRRVYEQYF,TGTGCCAGCAGCCCAGGAAGGCGTGTCTACGAGCAGTACTTC
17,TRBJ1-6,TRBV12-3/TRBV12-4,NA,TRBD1,CANSLAGQRRHNSPLHF,TGTGCCAACAGTTTAGCGGGACAGAGAAGACATAATTCACCCCTCCACTTT
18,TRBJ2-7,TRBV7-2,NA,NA,CASSLQESSGYVSYEQYF,TGTGCCAGCAGCCTTCAGGAGTCAAGCGGATACGTCTCCTACGAGCAGTACTTC
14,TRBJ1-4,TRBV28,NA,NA,CASSEHRDNEKLFF,TGTGCCAGCAGTGAGCACAGGGACAATGAAAAACTGTTTTTT
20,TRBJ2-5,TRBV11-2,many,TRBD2,CASSLGHRGTSGRRKETQYF,TGTGCCAGCAGCTTAGGGCACAGAGGGACTAGCGGGAGAAGGAAAGAGACCCAGTACTTC
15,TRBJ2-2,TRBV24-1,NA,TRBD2,CATSDFGAGTGELFF,TGTGCCACCAGTGATTTCGGAGCGGGGACCGGGGAGCTGTTTTTT
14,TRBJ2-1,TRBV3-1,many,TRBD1,CASSQDRGYNEQFF,TGTGCCAGCAGCCAAGACAGGGGGTACAATGAGCAGTTCTTC
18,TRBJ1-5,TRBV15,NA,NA,CATSRGEAPGQVGQPQHF,TGTGCCACCAGCAGAGGGGAGGCCCCGGGACAAGTTGGGCAGCCCCAGCATTTT
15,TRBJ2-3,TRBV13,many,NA,CASSPQPPRTDTQYF,TGTGCCAGCAGCCCACAACCTCCCCGCACAGATACGCAGTATTTT
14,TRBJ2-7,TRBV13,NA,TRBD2,CASSLGGLAGEQHF,TGTGCCAGCAGCTTAGGGGGGCTAGCGGGAGAGCAGCACTTC
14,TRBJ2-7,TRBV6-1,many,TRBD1,CASRTTGTGHEQYF,TGTGCCAGCAGGACTACCGGGACAGGGCACGAGCAGTACTTC
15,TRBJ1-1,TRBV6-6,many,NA,CASSYDWGPNTEAFF,TGTGCCAGCAGTTACGATTGGGGGCCCAACACTGAAGCTTTCTTT
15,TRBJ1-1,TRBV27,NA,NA,CASSLSPGRDTEAFF,TGTGCCAGCAGTTTATCACCCGGACGGGACACTGAAGCTTTCTTT
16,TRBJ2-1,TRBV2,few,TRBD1,CASSEAGTGPGHEQFF,TGTGCCAGCAGTGAAGCGGGGACAGGACCTGGCCATGAGCAGTTCTTC
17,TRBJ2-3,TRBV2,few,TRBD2,CASTGDSGASSTDTQYF,TGTGCCAGCACCGGAGATAGCGGGGCTTCTAGCACAGATACGCAGTATTTT
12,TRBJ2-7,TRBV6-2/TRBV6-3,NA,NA,CASSLAVEEQYF,TGTGCCAGCAGTTTAGCGGTAGAGGAGCAGTACTTC
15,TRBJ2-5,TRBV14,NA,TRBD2,CASSQDITSGSGQYF,TGTGCCAGCAGCCAAGATATAACTAGCGGGAGTGGACAGTACTTC
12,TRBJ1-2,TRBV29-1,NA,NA,CSVYTDSYGYTF,TGCAGCGTATACACGGACTCGTATGGCTACACCTTC
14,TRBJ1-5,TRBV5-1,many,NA,CASSVTGLNQPQHF,TGCGCCAGCAGCGTCACAGGGCTCAATCAGCCCCAGCATTTT
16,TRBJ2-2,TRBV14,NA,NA,CASSRLRALNTGELFF,TGTGCCAGCAGCCGCCTCCGGGCCCTCAACACCGGGGAGCTGTTTTTT
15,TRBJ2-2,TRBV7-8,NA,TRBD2,CASSLDPGRGGELFF,TGTGCCAGCAGCTTAGATCCAGGGCGGGGGGGGGAGCTGTTTTTT
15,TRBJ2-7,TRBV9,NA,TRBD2,CASSVEPSGSGEQYF,TGTGCCAGCAGCGTAGAGCCTAGCGGGAGTGGGGAGCAGTACTTC
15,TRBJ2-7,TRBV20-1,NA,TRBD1,CSARDLTGSGYEQYF,TGCAGTGCTAGAGATTTGACAGGGTCGGGCTACGAGCAGTACTTC
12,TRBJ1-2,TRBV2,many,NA,CASSNRDYGYTF,TGTGCCAGCAGTAACAGGGACTATGGCTACACCTTC
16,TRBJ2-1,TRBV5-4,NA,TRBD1,CASSLGQGADYNEQFF,TGTGCCAGCAGCTTGGGACAGGGGGCCGACTACAATGAGCAGTTCTTC